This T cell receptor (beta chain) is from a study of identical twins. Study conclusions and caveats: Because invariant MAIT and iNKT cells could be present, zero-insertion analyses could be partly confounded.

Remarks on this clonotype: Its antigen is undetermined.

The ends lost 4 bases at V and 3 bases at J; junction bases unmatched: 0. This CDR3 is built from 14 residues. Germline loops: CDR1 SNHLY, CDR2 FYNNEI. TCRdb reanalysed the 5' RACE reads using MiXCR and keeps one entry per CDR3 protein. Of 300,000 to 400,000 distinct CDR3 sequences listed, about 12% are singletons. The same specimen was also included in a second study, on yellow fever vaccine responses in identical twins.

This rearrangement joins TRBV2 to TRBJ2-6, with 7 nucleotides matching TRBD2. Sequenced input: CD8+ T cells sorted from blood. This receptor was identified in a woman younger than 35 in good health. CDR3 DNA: TGTGCCAGCAGTGCTAGCGGTGGGGCCAACGTCCTGACTTTC. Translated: CASSASGGANVLTF.